The 15 T cell receptor beta chains in this list originate from one sample, sequenced in a study of chemoradiotherapy in HPV16-positive cancers. This table comes from immunoSEQ multiplex PCR, and its TCRdb copy is limited to in-frame clones, with some not included. The sample lists about 6,200 clones; approximately 80% were seen once. Here the sequenced sample was tumor tissue, taken from a patient who underwent chemoradiotherapy. These receptor sequences come from a human donor with HPV-associated anogenital cancer.

The chain carries TRBV30 and TRBJ2-7, with 10 positions matching TRBD1. The trim removed 2 bases at V and 0 bases at J, leaving 7 bases unmatched. The CDR3 is 16 amino acids. Germline V CDR1 and CDR2: GTSNPN, SVGIG (reference sequence). The CDR3 region has the DNA TGTGCCTGGAGTTCCCTCGGACAGGGGGTCTCCTACGAGCAGTACTTC. Protein product: CAWSSLGQGVSYEQYF.

The rearrangement joins TRBV5-1 to TRBJ2-2, with D unclear. The germline V gene has CDR1 SGHRS and CDR2 YFSETQ. This CDR3 contains 14 residues. The V end was cut by 4 bases, the J end by 4 bases, with 11 bases between. The DNA for the CDR3 is TGCGCCAGCAGCCTCGACCCCGGCACCGGGGAGCTGTTTTTT. This gives the protein CASSLDPGTGELFF.

V and J are TRBV6-5 and TRBJ2-5; the match to TRBD2 covers 7 bases. Germline loops: CDR1 MNHEY, CDR2 SVGAGI. With V trimmed by 5 bases and J by 1 base, 7 bases remained unmatched. This CDR3 has 15 residues. In DNA, the CDR3 is TGTGCCAGCAGTACCCCGGGACTACCCCAAGAGACCCAGTACTTC. This sequence encodes CASSTPGLPQETQYF.

The chain combines TRBV6-5 with TRBJ2-3; D uncertain. CDR1 and CDR2 from the germline V gene are MNHEY and SVGAGI. V was trimmed by 6 bases and J by 3 bases, leaving 7 bases between them. The CDR3 length is 12 residues. In DNA form, the CDR3 reads TGTGCCAGCAGGTCCCGGACAGATACGCAGTATTTT. As protein: CASRSRTDTQYF.

The V and J genes are TRBV5-5 and TRBJ1-5, with unresolved D. Germline-derived CDR1 and CDR2 are SGHKS and YYEKEE (reference sequence). The CDR3 is 14 amino acids. Trimming took 0 bases from V and 2 from J, leaving 6 bases between them. CDR3 protein: CASSLDWGNQPQHF. The CDR3 DNA follows: TGTGCCAGCAGCTTGGACTGGGGCAATCAGCCCCAGCATTTT.

The rearrangement joins TRBV5-1 to TRBJ2-1; 14 bases are a match to TRBD2. From germline, CDR1 is SGHRS and CDR2 YFSETQ. Germline trimming cut 4 bases from V and 4 bases from J; bases unmatched to any gene: 7. The CDR3 is made up of 17 amino acids. The CDR3 loop reads CASSAWTSGGLYNEQFF. DNA for the CDR3: TGCGCCAGCAGCGCCTGGACTAGCGGGGGGTTGTACAATGAGCAGTTCTTC.

This chain links TRBV27 with TRBJ1-1; D ambiguous. CDR1 and CDR2 from the germline V gene are MNHEY and SMNVEV (reference sequence). This CDR3 region has 15 residues. The ends were cut back, 3 bases at V and 0 bases at J, with 11 bases in the middle. CDR3 region: CASSFAGSLNTEAFF. The CDR3 DNA reads TGTGCCAGCAGTTTTGCCGGCAGCCTGAACACTGAAGCTTTCTTT.

The genes are TRBV7-3 and TRBJ2-2; no reliable D call. CDR1 is SGHTA and CDR2 is FQGTGA in the germline V gene. Trimming shortened V by 2 bases and J by 4 bases, and 5 bases separated the two germline ends. The CDR3 has 13 residues. The CDR3 spells CASSLFLTGELFF. In DNA form, the CDR3 reads TGTGCCAGCAGCTTATTTCTCACCGGGGAGCTGTTTTTT.

The DNA of the CDR3 is TGTGCCAGCAGCCCCCATCAACTAGCCGTCAATGAGCAGTTCTTC. Encoded protein: CASSPHQLAVNEQFF. The chain employs TRBV11-3 and TRBJ2-1, with D perhaps matching TRBD2 (6 bases). This CDR3 is 15 amino acids long. Between the trimmed V and J ends, which lost 5 bases and 6 bases, there was a span of 17 bases. Germline V gives CDR1 SGHNT, CDR2 YENEEA.

The chain is built from TRBV19 and TRBJ1-2; D remains unclear. This CDR3 comprises 15 residues. The ends were cut back, 3 bases at V and 0 bases at J, with 11 bases in the middle. Germline V gene sequence: CDR1 LNHDA, CDR2 SQIVND (reference sequence). The CDR3 sequence: CASSIGELANYGYTF. The CDR3 nucleotides are TGTGCCAGTAGTATCGGGGAGTTAGCTAACTATGGCTACACCTTC.

V is TRBV5-4 and J is TRBJ2-3; the match to TRBD1 covers 11 bases. This CDR3 comprises 14 residues. CDR1 is SGHNT and CDR2 is YYREEE in the germline V gene (reference sequence). V lost 4 bases and J lost 4; bases outside the gene matches: 2. In DNA form, the CDR3 reads TGTGCCAGCAGCAGGGACAGGGGGGCAGATACGCAGTATTTT. Translating gives CASSRDRGADTQYF.

This chain's CDR3 is CASRDRGLGTEAFF. The CDR3 DNA is TGTGCCAGCAGAGACAGGGGGCTGGGGACTGAAGCTTTCTTT. The chain employs TRBV6-5 and TRBJ1-1; 10 bases agree with TRBD1. The CDR3 extends over 14 amino acids. The V gene end was trimmed by 6 bases and the J gene end by 5 bases; junction bases not matched to a gene: 6. The V gene's germline CDR1 is MNHEY and CDR2 SVGAGI.

V usage is TRBV7-6 and J usage is TRBJ1-1, with D unresolved. Deletions cut 1 base from V and 1 base from J, with 4 bases between. The CDR3 covers 13 residues. Germline assignment: CDR1 SGHVS and CDR2 FNYEAQ. DNA for the CDR3: TGTGCCAGCAGCTTAGAGCAGAACACTGAAGCTTTCTTT. It codes for CASSLEQNTEAFF.

J is TRBJ2-7 and V is TRBV9; perhaps TRBD2 as D (6 bases). Trimming took 0 bases from V and 4 from J, leaving 14 bases between them. CDR1 and CDR2 (germline): SGDLS, YYNGEE. The CDR3 has 15 amino acids. The DNA of the CDR3 is TGTGCCAGCAGCGTAGTAGGAGGGTGGTCATACGAGCAGTACTTC. Protein product: CASSVVGGWSYEQYF. Full variable domain (remainder filled in from reference TRBV9 and TRBJ2-7): DSGVTQTPKHLITATGQRVTLRCSPRSGDLSVYWYQQSLDQGLQFLIQYYNGEERAKGNILERFSAQQFPDLHSELNLSSLELGDSALYFCASSVVGGWSYEQYFGPGTRLTVT.

The V call is TRBV5-4, the J call TRBJ2-1; 13 bases map to TRBD2. The CDR3 runs to 15 residues. After removal of 4 bases from V and 11 bases from J, the junction contained 9 bases not matched to a gene. CDR1 is SGHNT and CDR2 is YYREEE in the germline V gene (reference sequence). CDR3 in DNA: TGTGCCAGCAGCGCAACTAGCGGGGGGGCCATTCAGCAGTTCTTC. Protein sequence: CASSATSGGAIQQFF.